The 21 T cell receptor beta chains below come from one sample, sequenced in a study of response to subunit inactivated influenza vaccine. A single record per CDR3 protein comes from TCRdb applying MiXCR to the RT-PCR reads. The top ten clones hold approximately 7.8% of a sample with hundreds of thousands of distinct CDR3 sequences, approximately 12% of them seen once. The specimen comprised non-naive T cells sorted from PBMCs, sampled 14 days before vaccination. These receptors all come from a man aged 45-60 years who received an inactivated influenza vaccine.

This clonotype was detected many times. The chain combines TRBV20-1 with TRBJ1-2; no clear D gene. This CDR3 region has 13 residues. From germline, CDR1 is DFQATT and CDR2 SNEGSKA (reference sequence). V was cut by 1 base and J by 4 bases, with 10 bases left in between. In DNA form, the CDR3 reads TGCAGTGCTAGAGCCACCACAGTCTATGGCTACACCTTC. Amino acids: CSARATTVYGYTF.

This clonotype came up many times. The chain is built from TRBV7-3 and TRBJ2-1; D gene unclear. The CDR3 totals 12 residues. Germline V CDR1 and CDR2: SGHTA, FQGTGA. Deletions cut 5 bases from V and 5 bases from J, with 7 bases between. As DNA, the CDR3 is TGTGCCAGCAGCGAGGCCGACAATGAGCAGTTCTTC. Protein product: CASSEADNEQFF.

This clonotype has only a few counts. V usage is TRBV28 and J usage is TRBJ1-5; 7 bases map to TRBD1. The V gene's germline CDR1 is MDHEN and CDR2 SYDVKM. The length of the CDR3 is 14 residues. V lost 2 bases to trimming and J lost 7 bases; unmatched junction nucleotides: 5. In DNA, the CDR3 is TGTGCCAGCAGTTTAGGACAGGTTGAACAGCCCCAGCATTTT. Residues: CASSLGQVEQPQHF.

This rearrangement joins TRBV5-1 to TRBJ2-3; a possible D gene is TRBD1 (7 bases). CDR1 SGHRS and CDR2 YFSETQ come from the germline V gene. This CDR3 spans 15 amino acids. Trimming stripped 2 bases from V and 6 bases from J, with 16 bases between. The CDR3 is CASSLSGDSSDTQYF. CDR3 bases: TGCGCCAGCAGCTTATCGGGGGACAGTTCCGATACGCAGTATTTT.

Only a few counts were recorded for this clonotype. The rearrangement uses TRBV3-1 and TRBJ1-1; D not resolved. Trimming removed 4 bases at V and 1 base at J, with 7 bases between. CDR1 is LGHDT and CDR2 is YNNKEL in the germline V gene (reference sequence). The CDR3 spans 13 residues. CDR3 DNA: TGTGCCAGCAGCCGGGTGGGGAACACTGAAGCTTTCTTT. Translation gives CASSRVGNTEAFF.

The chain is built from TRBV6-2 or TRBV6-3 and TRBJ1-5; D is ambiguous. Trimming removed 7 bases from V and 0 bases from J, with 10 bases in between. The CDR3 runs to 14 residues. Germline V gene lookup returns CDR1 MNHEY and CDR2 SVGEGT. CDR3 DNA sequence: TGTGCCAGCACCGACAAGGTTAGCAATCAGCCCCAGCATTTT. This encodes CASTDKVSNQPQHF.

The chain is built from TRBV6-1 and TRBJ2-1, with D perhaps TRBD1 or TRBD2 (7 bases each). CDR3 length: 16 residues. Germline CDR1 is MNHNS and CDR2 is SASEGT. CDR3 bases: TGTGCAGAGGGGGGGGACAGTCTTAGCTCCTACAATGAGCAGTTCTTC. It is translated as CAEGGDSLSSYNEQFF.

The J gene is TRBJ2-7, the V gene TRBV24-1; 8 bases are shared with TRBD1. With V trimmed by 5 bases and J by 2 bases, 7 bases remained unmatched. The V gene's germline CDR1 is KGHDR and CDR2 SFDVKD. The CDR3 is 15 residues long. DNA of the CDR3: TGTGCCACCAGTGCTGGGACAGGCGAGCCCTACGAGCAGTACTTC. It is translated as CATSAGTGEPYEQYF.

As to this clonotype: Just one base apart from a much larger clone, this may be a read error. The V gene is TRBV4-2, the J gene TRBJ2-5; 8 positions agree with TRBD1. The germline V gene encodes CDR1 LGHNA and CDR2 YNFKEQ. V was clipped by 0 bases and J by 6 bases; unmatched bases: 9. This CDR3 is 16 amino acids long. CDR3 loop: CASSQDRTGTWKTQYF. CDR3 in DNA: TGTGCCAGCAGCCAAGATAGGACAGGGACCTGGAAGACCCAGTACTTC.

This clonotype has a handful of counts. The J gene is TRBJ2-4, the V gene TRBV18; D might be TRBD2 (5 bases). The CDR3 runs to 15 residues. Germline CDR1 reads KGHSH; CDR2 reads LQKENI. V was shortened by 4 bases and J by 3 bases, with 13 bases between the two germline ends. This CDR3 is CASSRALRDKNIQYF. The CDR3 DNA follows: TGTGCCAGCTCACGGGCCTTACGGGACAAAAACATTCAGTACTTC. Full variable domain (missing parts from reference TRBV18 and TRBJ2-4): NAGVMQNPRHLVRRRGQEARLRCSPMKGHSHVYWYRQLPEEGLKFMVYLQKENIIDESGMPKERFSAEFPKEGPSILRIQQVVRGDSAAYFCASSRALRDKNIQYFGAGTRLSVL.

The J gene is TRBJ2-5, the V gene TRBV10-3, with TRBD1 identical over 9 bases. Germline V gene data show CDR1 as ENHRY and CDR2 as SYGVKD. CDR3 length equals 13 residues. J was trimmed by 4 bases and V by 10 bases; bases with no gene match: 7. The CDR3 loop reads CATVRQGGETQYF. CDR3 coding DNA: TGTGCCACCGTAAGACAGGGGGGAGAGACCCAGTACTTC.

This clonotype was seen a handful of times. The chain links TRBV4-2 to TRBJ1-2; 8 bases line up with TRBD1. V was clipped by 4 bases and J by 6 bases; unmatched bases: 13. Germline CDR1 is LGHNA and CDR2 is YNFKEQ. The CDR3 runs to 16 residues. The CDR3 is CASSPGQVEVSHGYTF. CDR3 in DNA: TGTGCCAGCAGCCCGGGACAGGTGGAAGTCTCCCATGGCTACACCTTC.

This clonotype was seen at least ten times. CDR3 DNA sequence: TGTGCCAGCAGTCCCCGGGACCAACCAGGGAATGAGCAGTTCTTC. This codes for CASSPRDQPGNEQFF. The chain couples TRBV9 to TRBJ2-1, with D perhaps matching TRBD1 or TRBD2 (5 bases each). This CDR3 spans 15 amino acids. Germline V gene data show CDR1 as SGDLS and CDR2 as YYNGEE. V lost 5 bases and J lost 7, with 19 bases in between. Using reference TRBV9 and TRBJ2-1 for the parts outside the CDR3, the full variable domain is DSGVTQTPKHLITATGQRVTLRCSPRSGDLSVYWYQQSLDQGLQFLIQYYNGEERAKGNILERFSAQQFPDLHSELNLSSLELGDSALYFCASSPRDQPGNEQFFGPGTRLTVL.

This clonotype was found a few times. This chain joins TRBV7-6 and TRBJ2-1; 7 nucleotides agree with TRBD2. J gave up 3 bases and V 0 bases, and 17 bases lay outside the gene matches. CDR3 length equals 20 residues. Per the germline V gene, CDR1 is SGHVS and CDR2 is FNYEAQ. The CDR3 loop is CASSLAPAGINAVVYNEQFF. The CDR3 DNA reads TGTGCCAGCAGCTTAGCGCCAGCGGGAATCAACGCAGTGGTCTACAATGAGCAGTTCTTC.

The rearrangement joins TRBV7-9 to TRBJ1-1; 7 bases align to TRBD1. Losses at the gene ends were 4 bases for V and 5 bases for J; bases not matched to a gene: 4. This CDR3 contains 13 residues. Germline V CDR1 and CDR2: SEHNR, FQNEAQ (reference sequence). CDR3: CASSSRGDTEAFF. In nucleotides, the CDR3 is TGTGCCAGCAGCTCCAGGGGGGATACTGAAGCTTTCTTT. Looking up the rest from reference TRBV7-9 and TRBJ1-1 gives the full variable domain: DTGVSQNPRHKITKRGQNVTFRCDPISEHNRLYWYRQTLGQGPEFLTYFQNEAQLEKSRLLSDRFSAERPKGSFSTLEIQRTEQGDSAMYLCASSSRGDTEAFFGQGTRLTVV.

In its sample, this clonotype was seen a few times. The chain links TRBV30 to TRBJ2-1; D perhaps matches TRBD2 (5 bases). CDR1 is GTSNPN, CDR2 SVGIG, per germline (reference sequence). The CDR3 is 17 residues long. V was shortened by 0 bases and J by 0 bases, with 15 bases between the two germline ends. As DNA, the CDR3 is TGTGCCTGGAGTGTAGGTCGGCGGGCGACCTCCTACAATGAGCAGTTCTTC. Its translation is CAWSVGRRATSYNEQFF.

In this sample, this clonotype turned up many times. Here the CDR3 DNA reads TGTGCCAGCACCAGAGGTGGGTGGCGAGACGAGCAGTACTTC. Protein: CASTRGGWRDEQYF. The chain couples TRBV6-2 or TRBV6-3 to TRBJ2-7; no firm D call. The CDR3 runs to 14 residues. V lost 7 bases and J lost 5, with 18 bases in between. Germline assignment: CDR1 MNHEY and CDR2 SVGEGT.

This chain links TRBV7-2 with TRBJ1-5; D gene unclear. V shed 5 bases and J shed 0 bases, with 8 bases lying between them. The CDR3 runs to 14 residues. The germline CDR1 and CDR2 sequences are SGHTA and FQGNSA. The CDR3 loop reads CASSPEYSNQPQHF. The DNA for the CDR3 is TGTGCCAGCAGCCCAGAATATAGCAATCAGCCCCAGCATTTT.

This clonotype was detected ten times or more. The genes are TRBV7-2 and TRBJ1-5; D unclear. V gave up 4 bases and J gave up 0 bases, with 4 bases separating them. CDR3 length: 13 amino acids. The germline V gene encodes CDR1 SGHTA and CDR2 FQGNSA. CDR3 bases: TGTGCCAGCAGCTCGTTTAGCAATCAGCCCCAGCATTTT. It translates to CASSSFSNQPQHF.

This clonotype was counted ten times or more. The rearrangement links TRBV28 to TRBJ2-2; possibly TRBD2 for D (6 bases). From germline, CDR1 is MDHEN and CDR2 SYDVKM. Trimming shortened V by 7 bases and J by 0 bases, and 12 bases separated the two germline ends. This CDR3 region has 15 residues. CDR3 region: CASIIGGANTGELFF. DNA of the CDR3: TGTGCCAGCATTATCGGGGGTGCGAACACCGGGGAGCTGTTTTTT.

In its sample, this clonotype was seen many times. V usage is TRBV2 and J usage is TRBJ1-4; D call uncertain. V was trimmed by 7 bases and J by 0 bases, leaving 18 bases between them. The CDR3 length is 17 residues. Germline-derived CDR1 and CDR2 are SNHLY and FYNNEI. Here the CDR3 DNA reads TGTGCCAGCAAGCCCCCCGCCAGCGAGACAACTAATGAAAAACTGTTTTTT. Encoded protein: CASKPPASETTNEKLFF.